Detailed here is one TCR beta chain. Its target is not known. This sample stems from a study of T cell responses to AZD1222 COVID-19 vaccine. Study-level results: Breadth and depth of Spike-specific TCRs rose after two AZD1222 doses. AZD1222 recipients seropositive at baseline numbered only five to seven. Regions 160-218 and 743-854 held dominance among vaccine-associated CD4 TCRs, which spanned spike.

The V gene's germline CDR1 is GTSNPN and CDR2 SVGIG (reference sequence). V shed 1 base and J shed 4 bases, with 11 bases lying between them. The CDR3 spans 13 residues. TCRdb's copy holds only in-frame clones and misses some; the assay was immunoSEQ multiplex PCR. The sample has more than 85,000 clones; approximately 90% are singletons. The chain recombines TRBV30 with TRBJ2-7; D is unresolved. The clonotype comes from an adult in good health. The sequenced sample was peripheral blood, obtained on day 0 of AZD1222 vaccination. The CDR3 reads CAWSEQVLYEQYF. The CDR3 nucleotides read TGTGCCTGGAGTGAGCAGGTCCTTTACGAGCAGTACTTC.